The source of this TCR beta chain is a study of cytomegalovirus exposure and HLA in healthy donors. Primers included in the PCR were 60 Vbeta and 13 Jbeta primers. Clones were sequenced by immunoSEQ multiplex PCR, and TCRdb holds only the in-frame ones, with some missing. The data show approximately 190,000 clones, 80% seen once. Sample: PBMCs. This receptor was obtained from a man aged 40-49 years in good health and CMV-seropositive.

CDR3 DNA: TGTGCTAGTGGAGAGAGCTCTGGAAACACCATATATTTT. Residues: CASGESSGNTIYF. The V gene is TRBV12-5, the J gene TRBJ1-3; no definite D call. The CDR3 runs to 13 residues. Germline V gene sequence: CDR1 LGHNT, CDR2 FRNRAP. Trimming pared 6 bases from V and 0 bases from J, leaving 6 bases between.